This T cell receptor (beta chain) came from a study of blood T cell repertoires in COVID-19. Study details: Researchers got acute and convalescent COVID-19 samples from the United States, Italy and Spain.

Between the trimmed V and J ends, which lost 2 bases and 7 bases, there was a span of 15 bases. CDR1 and CDR2 from the germline V gene are SGDLS and YYNGEE. This CDR3 region has 15 residues. Sequencing was performed with immunoSEQ multiplex PCR; in TCRdb, only in-frame clones are kept and a portion is missing. In the table there are about 200,000 clones, 85% to 90% of which are singletons. Sequences were obtained from PBMCs or T cells enriched from blood (not recorded which). The chain employs TRBV9 and TRBJ1-4; the D gene is possibly TRBD1 (6 bases). This receptor was identified in a woman younger than 45 with acute COVID-19. The CDR3: CASSVGAGDGEKLFF. CDR3 in DNA: TGTGCCAGCAGCGTGGGGGCAGGGGATGGTGAAAAACTGTTTTTT.